The clone carrying this T cell receptor beta chain is a singleton in its sample. This specimen belongs to a study of blood T cell repertoires in COVID-19. Study-level information: Whether acute or convalescent, the COVID-19 samples came from the United States, Italy and Spain. PBMCs, B-cell-depleted T cells, or T cells provided the cDNA or gDNA that made up the material.

Authors' data handling: Amplification with reference gene primers provided the estimates of nucleated cell counts. Data came from immunoSEQ multiplex PCR; TCRdb stores just in-frame clones and leaves some out. The V and J calls and clone size were taken over from that table, and D and trimming were inferred from the DNA. Counted here are about 280,000 clones, 75% to 90% occurring once; the ten biggest clones make up about 4.6%. Germline V gene sequence: CDR1 LGHDT, CDR2 YNNKEL (reference sequence). The germline V and J ends were trimmed by 5 bases and 11 bases, with 15 bases remaining between them. The CDR3 length is 12 residues.

The V gene is TRBV3-1 (or the pseudogene TRBV3-2), the J gene TRBJ1-2, with D tentatively TRBD1 (5 bases). The sequenced sample was peripheral blood. The receptor was derived from a man aged 35-49 years with acute or convalescent COVID-19. Here the CDR3 reads CASSFLNQGYTF. As DNA, the CDR3 is TGTGCCAGCAGCTTTCTTAATCAGGGTTACACCTTC.